Shown below are 14 T cell receptor beta chains from a single sample sequenced in a study of blood T cell repertoires in COVID-19 (dated by TCRdb to 2018 to 2021). The library was made by the immunoSEQ multiplex PCR assay. TCRdb obtained this table from immuneACCESS and retained in-frame rearrangements with V and J assigned. These tables miss some clones; where compared with another copy, unresolved V genes account for less than half of the shortfall, and the remainder is unexplained. This sample is represented by some 400,000 clones; around 84% of them were singletons. Of the sample, around 3% falls within the top ten clones. Sequencing input: peripheral blood. The receptors derive from a human donor in a cohort sampled during active COVID-19.

The CDR3 region has the DNA TGCGCCAGTCACTCGGACAGGGGTAACTATGGCTACACCTTC. Its protein is CASHSDRGNYGYTF. The V and J genes are TRBV4-1 and TRBJ1-2, with 9 bases lining up with TRBD1. Germline V gene sequence: CDR1 MGHRA, CDR2 YSYEKL. Trimming took 9 bases from V and 1 from J; bases not matched to a gene: 6. This CDR3 is 14 amino acids long.

The V gene is TRBV27, the J gene TRBJ2-3, with D possibly matching TRBD1 (5 bases). The CDR3 has 15 amino acids. Between the trimmed V and J ends, which lost 3 bases and 0 bases, there was a span of 10 bases. Germline CDR1 is MNHEY and CDR2 is SMNVEV (reference sequence). The CDR3 is CASSFGALSTDTQYF. CDR3 bases: TGTGCCAGCAGTTTTGGGGCGCTGAGCACAGATACGCAGTATTTT.

V gene TRBV6-2 or TRBV6-3 combines with J gene TRBJ1-2; 7 nucleotides line up with TRBD1. In germline, CDR1 is MNHEY, CDR2 SVGEGT. V lost 5 bases, J lost 4 bases, and 13 bases stayed unmatched. The CDR3 contains 16 residues. CDR3 DNA sequence: TGTGCCAGCAGTGACCGGACAGGCCGGGAAGGCTATGGCTACACCTTC. Amino acids: CASSDRTGREGYGYTF.

CDR3 sequence: CASSLASGSWNEQFF. CDR3 in DNA: TGTGCCAGCAGCTTAGCCAGCGGGAGTTGGAATGAGCAGTTCTTC. This chain uses TRBV11-2 with TRBJ2-1; 8 bases fit TRBD2. V trimming: 1 base; J trimming: 7 bases; junction bases outside the gene matches: 6. In germline, CDR1 is SGHAT, CDR2 FQNNGV. This CDR3 contains 15 residues.

This clone came up once. V gene TRBV19 combines with J gene TRBJ1-1, with a weak D call TRBD1 (5 bases). V dropped 5 bases and J dropped 4 bases, with 14 bases sitting between them. Germline V gene data show CDR1 as LNHDA and CDR2 as SQIVND (reference sequence). The CDR3 covers 14 residues. CDR3 region: CASSPSTDGTEAFF. The DNA of the CDR3 is TGTGCCAGTAGTCCTTCGACAGACGGCACTGAAGCTTTCTTT.

The chain carries TRBV6-1 and TRBJ1-1; D is unresolved. The CDR3 loop spans 13 amino acids. V lost 2 bases to trimming and J lost 8 bases, with 12 bases between them. Germline assignment: CDR1 MNHNS and CDR2 SASEGT. The CDR3 DNA follows: TGTGCCAGCAGTGAACCCTTACGGGTGGAAGCTTTCTTT. It encodes CASSEPLRVEAFF.

This clone was counted only a few times. The genes are TRBV6-4 and TRBJ2-2; 11 nucleotides align to TRBD1. This CDR3 has 15 residues. V lost 2 bases to trimming and J lost 4 bases; unmatched junction nucleotides: 0. CDR1 is MRHNA, CDR2 SNTAGT, per germline. Written as DNA, the CDR3 is TGTGCCAGCAGTGACGGGACAGGGGGCACCGGGGAGCTGTTTTTT. Translating gives CASSDGTGGTGELFF.

This clone was counted once. The rearrangement uses TRBV4-1 and TRBJ2-5; 7 positions agree with TRBD2. Trimming removed 4 bases from V and 5 bases from J; junction bases left unmatched: 7. CDR3 length equals 14 residues. Germline V gives CDR1 MGHRA, CDR2 YSYEKL. CDR3: CASSLQVGGETQYF. As DNA, the CDR3 is TGCGCCAGCAGCCTGCAAGTCGGGGGGGAGACCCAGTACTTC.

The chain uses TRBV19 and TRBJ1-2; D remains ambiguous. The germline V gene encodes CDR1 LNHDA and CDR2 SQIVND (reference sequence). With 7 bases removed from V and 6 bases from J, the gap between germline ends came to 18 bases. The CDR3 loop spans 14 amino acids. The CDR3 spells CASTPAGELDGYTF. The CDR3 nucleotides are TGTGCCAGTACGCCCGCCGGAGAACTCGATGGCTACACCTTC.

The chain has TRBV27 and TRBJ2-7; 11 bases line up with TRBD1. Trimming cost V 3 bases and J 3 bases; bases outside gene matches: 7. Germline CDR1 reads MNHEY; CDR2 reads SMNVEV (reference sequence). The CDR3 contains 16 residues. This CDR3 reads CASSLLTGTGGYEQYF. CDR3 coding DNA: TGTGCCAGCAGTTTGCTCACCGGGACAGGGGGCTACGAGCAGTACTTC.

The rearrangement joins TRBV11-2 to TRBJ2-3; 7 bases fit TRBD2. Unmatched junction bases numbered 11, after V lost 4 bases and J lost 4 bases. There are 16 residues in the CDR3. Germline CDR1 is SGHAT and CDR2 is FQNNGV. The CDR3, as DNA: TGTGCCAGCAGCTCCCCGACTAGCCAACGGGCAGATACGCAGTATTTT. Protein sequence: CASSSPTSQRADTQYF.

CDR3: CASSGDIFRTTDTQYF. The CDR3 DNA is TGTGCCAGCAGTGGGGACATTTTTCGTACCACAGATACGCAGTATTTT. The chain recombines TRBV2 with TRBJ2-3, with TRBD1 as a possible D gene (6 bases). Germline CDR1 and CDR2: SNHLY and FYNNEI. CDR3 size: 16 residues. With 4 bases removed from V and 2 bases from J, the gap between germline ends came to 16 bases.

In its sample, this clone was seen once. The chain's CDR3 is CATSDGYRETGELFF. The DNA of the CDR3 is TGTGCCACCAGTGATGGATACAGGGAGACCGGGGAGCTGTTTTTT. The chain uses TRBV24-1 and TRBJ2-2; the D gene is possibly TRBD1 (6 bases). The CDR3 extends over 15 amino acids. Germline CDR1 reads KGHDR; CDR2 reads SFDVKD. Trimming took 3 bases from V and 5 from J, leaving 12 bases between them.

The V and J genes are TRBV2 and TRBJ1-3, with TRBD1 as a possible D gene (5 bases). CDR1 is SNHLY, CDR2 FYNNEI, per germline. There are 16 residues in the CDR3. V was clipped by 7 bases and J by 0 bases, with 16 bases between them. CDR3 amino acids: CASTSGVPSSGNTIYF. The DNA of the CDR3 is TGTGCCAGCACGTCGGGGGTTCCTTCCTCTGGAAACACCATATATTTT.